The clone carrying this T cell receptor beta chain was found many times. These data originate in a study of T cells in Graves' hyperthyroidism and ophthalmopathy. Trimming removed 5 bases at V and 3 bases at J, with 17 bases between. Germline V gene sequence: CDR1 SGHTA, CDR2 FQGNSA. The CDR3 totals 15 residues. Researchers took RNA transcripts and amplified the TCR beta CDR3 regions from them. A set of HTBI primers served as the primers for a first-round RT-PCR of the TCR CDR3. TCRdb reprocessed the multiplex PCR reads with MiXCR, giving one entry per CDR3 protein. Counted here are hundreds of thousands of distinct CDR3 sequences, over 12% occurring once; the ten biggest clones make up 4.3%.

The chain employs TRBV7-2 and TRBJ2-7; D is perhaps TRBD1 (5 bases). Material for sequencing was blood. The sequence came from a woman aged 40 to 50 with Graves' ophthalmopathy. CDR3 sequence (DNA): TGTGCCAGCAGCCCAACCTCAGGGCAAGGCTACGAGCAGTACTTC. It codes for CASSPTSGQGYEQYF.